Presented here are 15 T cell receptor beta chains from one specimen sequenced in a study of blood T cells in healthy people across ages. Through a sample-barcoded 5' primer and a J-beta primer mix, a second PCR was run for roughly 7 to 11 cycles. TCRdb passed the 5' RACE reads through MiXCR, listing each CDR3 protein once. The sample consists of 1.5 million to 2 million distinct CDR3 sequences, approximately 28% of them appearing once. The material sequenced was blood. Receptors were obtained from a woman between 25 and 40 years old in good health.

The sample holds many counts of this clonotype. This chain links TRBV11-2 with TRBJ2-4; D perhaps matches TRBD1 (5 bases). Germline assignment: CDR1 SGHAT and CDR2 FQNNGV. Trimming stripped 1 base from V and 1 base from J, with 14 bases between. The CDR3 covers 17 residues. The CDR3 loop is CASSLVPGIRAKNIQYF. Written as DNA, the CDR3 is TGTGCCAGCAGCTTAGTCCCAGGGATAAGGGCCAAAAACATTCAGTACTTC.

The chain joins TRBV7-9 to TRBJ2-3; 10 nucleotides align to TRBD2. V shed 1 base and J 6 bases; nucleotides not matched to a gene: 10. Germline V gives CDR1 SEHNR, CDR2 FQNEAQ (reference sequence). CDR3 size: 17 residues. CDR3 region: CASSLESGGAVTDTQYF. The CDR3 DNA sequence: TGTGCCAGCAGCTTAGAGAGCGGGGGGGCCGTGACGGATACGCAGTATTTT.

The sample holds many counts of this clonotype. The chain is built from TRBV10-3 and TRBJ2-5; 12 bases fit TRBD2. The CDR3 length is 16 residues. The germline CDR1 and CDR2 sequences are ENHRY and SYGVKD. V lost 3 bases and J lost 5; bases outside the gene matches: 7. In nucleotides, the CDR3 is TGTGCCATCAGTGATCTGGCTAGCGGGGGGGGCGAGACCCAGTACTTC. Translation: CAISDLASGGGETQYF.

The sample holds a few counts of this clonotype. The chain carries TRBV5-1 and TRBJ2-7, with D possibly called TRBD1 or TRBD2 (5 bases each). The CDR3 has 15 amino acids. Deletions cut 5 bases from V and 3 bases from J, with 18 bases between. Germline loops: CDR1 SGHRS, CDR2 YFSETQ. The CDR3: CASSFTGTARYEQYF. The CDR3 DNA reads TGCGCCAGCAGTTTTACCGGGACCGCCCGCTACGAGCAGTACTTC.

This clonotype was seen a handful of times. The V and J genes are TRBV11-2 and TRBJ2-7; 9 bases match TRBD1. The CDR3 spans 16 residues. CDR1 is SGHAT, CDR2 FQNNGV, per germline. Unmatched junction bases numbered 8, after V lost 1 base and J lost 4 bases. For the CDR3, the DNA is TGTGCCAGCAGCTTAGTCTCCCACGGACAGGGGTACGAGCAGTACTTC. It yields the protein CASSLVSHGQGYEQYF.

This clonotype has just a few counts. This chain links TRBV4-3 with TRBJ2-1, with no clear D. Germline V CDR1 and CDR2: LGHNA, YSLEER. The CDR3 consists of 16 residues. Between the trimmed V and J ends, which lost 1 base and 5 bases, there was a span of 15 bases. For the CDR3, the DNA is TGCGCCAGCAGCCAAGCCCGGACCAGACCCGACAATGAGCAGTTCTTC. It is translated as CASSQARTRPDNEQFF.

The chain joins TRBV5-1 to TRBJ2-1; D unclear. TRBJ2-7 explains the end of the DNA better; the J call may be wrong. CDR1 and CDR2 from the germline V gene are SGHRS and YFSETQ. The CDR3 sequence is 18 residues long. CDR3 region: CASSLYGSGSSSYNEQYF. In nucleotides, the CDR3 is TGCGCCAGCAGCTTATATGGGTCAGGTAGTAGCTCCTACAATGAGCAGTACTTC.

The chain joins TRBV13 to TRBJ2-7, with 7 bases identical to TRBD2. CDR3 size: 16 residues. The germline V gene has CDR1 PRHDT and CDR2 FYEKMQ (reference sequence). Germline trimming cut 4 bases from V and 2 bases from J; bases unmatched to any gene: 11. The CDR3 DNA is TGTGCCAGCAGCTGGGCTGGGCTAGCGGCCACCTACGAGCAGTACTTC. Translated, it gives CASSWAGLAATYEQYF.

This chain uses TRBV12-3 or TRBV12-4 with TRBJ1-4, with 7 bases that match TRBD1. The CDR3 has 15 amino acids. The V gene end was trimmed by 8 bases and the J gene end by 4 bases; junction bases not matched to a gene: 10. CDR3 bases: TGTGCCAGCTCCCCCAGGGGACAGAGTAATGAAAAACTGTTTTTT. It yields the protein CASSPRGQSNEKLFF.

The chain recombines TRBV10-3 with TRBJ2-1, with D unclear. The V gene lost 3 bases and the J gene lost 9 bases, with 9 bases spanning the gap. The V gene's germline CDR1 is ENHRY and CDR2 SYGVKD. This CDR3 is 12 amino acids long. The CDR3: CAISERRSEQFF. The CDR3 nucleotides read TGTGCCATCAGTGAAAGGCGTAGTGAGCAGTTCTTC.

This clonotype was recorded a few times. The rearrangement links TRBV9 to TRBJ2-7; the match to TRBD2 covers 8 bases. J was trimmed by 5 bases and V by 6 bases; bases with no gene match: 16. This CDR3 has 16 residues. Germline V lookup: CDR1 SGDLS, CDR2 YYNGEE. In DNA form, the CDR3 reads TGTGCCAGCATCCATGACGGGGGGGAGCGGGAGCACGAGCAGTACTTC. Amino acids: CASIHDGGEREHEQYF.

This clonotype was detected only a few times. The chain joins TRBV7-2 to TRBJ2-1, with TRBD1 identical over 12 bases. CDR1 is SGHTA, CDR2 FQGNSA, per germline. The junction had 8 bases not matched to a gene; V was cut back by 1 base and J by 7 bases. The CDR3 has 17 amino acids. The CDR3 protein is CASSLGAGTGGRNEQFF. CDR3 coding DNA: TGTGCCAGCAGCTTAGGTGCGGGGACAGGGGGCAGAAATGAGCAGTTCTTC.

This clonotype has ten or more counts. V usage is TRBV18 and J usage is TRBJ2-7; 7 bases line up with TRBD1. Looked up from germline, CDR1 is KGHSH and CDR2 is LQKENI. This CDR3 is 13 amino acids long. J lost 5 bases, V lost 8 bases, and 9 bases had no gene match. CDR3 region: CASSPRQGHEQYF. In DNA form, the CDR3 reads TGTGCCAGCAGCCCCCGACAGGGCCACGAGCAGTACTTC.

This chain uses TRBV6-5 with TRBJ2-4; no clear D gene. The CDR3 consists of 10 residues. Trimming took 7 bases from V and 6 from J, leaving 4 bases between them. CDR1 and CDR2 (germline): MNHEY, SVGAGI. The CDR3 is CASTVNIQYF. As DNA, the CDR3 is TGTGCCAGCACCGTAAACATTCAGTACTTC.

The rearrangement joins TRBV5-1 to TRBJ2-7; D remains unclear. This CDR3 contains 13 residues. The V gene's germline CDR1 is SGHRS and CDR2 YFSETQ. The V and J ends lost 4 bases and 6 bases respectively, with 14 bases between them. The CDR3 loop reads CASSPANGREQYF. In nucleotides, the CDR3 is TGCGCCAGCAGCCCAGCCAACGGGCGCGAGCAGTACTTC.